This TCR beta chain is drawn from a study of T cell responses to AZD1222 COVID-19 vaccine. Per the germline V gene, CDR1 is MDHEN and CDR2 is SYDVKM. This CDR3 has 12 amino acids. The V and J ends lost 8 bases and 5 bases respectively, with 12 bases between them. Turning to this clone: No antigen is known for it.

Samples with a second dose at about 4 or about 12 weeks were pooled together. Study-level results: The breadth and depth of Spike-specific TCRs increased once two AZD1222 doses had been given. White British people made up most donors, females outnumbered males, and clonal diversity was possibly underestimated.

Clones were read by immunoSEQ multiplex PCR, and TCRdb kept only the in-frame ones, dropping some. In the table there are about 110,000 clones, 87% of which are singletons. The chain couples TRBV28 to TRBJ1-1, with unresolved D. The clonotype was recovered from an adult who received the AZD1222 COVID-19 vaccine. The input for sequencing was peripheral blood, taken 28 days after the second AZD1222 dose. The chain's CDR3 is CASLNGRTEAFF. The CDR3 nucleotides are TGTGCCAGCCTCAATGGTAGGACTGAAGCTTTCTTT. The full variable domain, in which reference TRBV28 and TRBJ1-1 provide the parts outside the CDR3, is DVKVTQSSRYLVKRTGEKVFLECVQDMDHENMFWYRQDPGLGLRLIYFSYDVKMKEKGDIPEGYSVSREKKERFSLILESASTNQTSMYLCASLNGRTEAFFGQGTRLTVV.